The next 13 T cell receptor beta chains were all read from a single sample in a study of T cell clusters in autoimmune cytopenias. Each sample's input was approximately 0.25 ug genomic DNA, about 38,000 genome equivalents. One tube held mixed TRB-A and TRB-B primer pools for touch-down PCR. TCRdb re-called the multiplex PCR reads; every CDR3 protein appears as one record, without DNA. In total, the table holds fewer than 3,000 distinct CDR3 sequences. Sequencing was carried out using peripheral blood. These receptor sequences come from a human donor with an autoimmune cytopenia, with autoimmune hepatitis or in good health (not recorded which).

This clonotype is medium-sized (0.01 to 0.1%) by frequency. The rearrangement uses TRBV10-2 and TRBJ2-1; TCRdb selects TRBD2, and the lack of DNA leaves this call unchecked. Per the germline V gene, CDR1 is WSHSY and CDR2 is SAAADI. The length of the CDR3 is 13 residues. The chain's CDR3 is CASTGTSGNEQFF.

Frequency places this clonotype as medium-sized. J is TRBJ2-1 and V is TRBV5-1; as DNA is missing, the TRBD1 call by TCRdb cannot be tested. The CDR3 has 14 amino acids. CDR1 is SGHRS and CDR2 is YFSETQ in the germline V gene. The CDR3 sequence: CASSLRGSNNEQFF.

This clonotype is deemed medium-sized by its frequency. The CDR3 reads CSARVFGRTQPQHF. The chain joins TRBV20-1 to TRBJ1-5; no DNA is available, so the TRBD1 call from TCRdb remains unchecked. This CDR3 has 14 amino acids. Germline V lookup: CDR1 DFQATT, CDR2 SNEGSKA (reference sequence).

The J gene is TRBJ2-2, the V gene TRBV18. CDR1 and CDR2 (germline): KGHSH, LQKENI. CDR3 size: 15 residues. CDR3 protein: CASSPPSQNTGELFF. Looking up the rest from reference TRBV18 and TRBJ2-2 gives the full variable domain: NAGVMQNPRHLVRRRGQEARLRCSPMKGHSHVYWYRQLPEEGLKFMVYLQKENIIDESGMPKERFSAEFPKEGPSILRIQQVVRGDSAAYFCASSPPSQNTGELFFGEGSRLTVL.

This clonotype is classed as medium-sized (0.01 to 0.1%) by frequency. The CDR3 loop is CASSLVSGTQYF. The chain recombines TRBV11-2 with TRBJ2-5. The length of the CDR3 is 12 residues. In germline, CDR1 is SGHAT, CDR2 FQNNGV.

The chain uses TRBV20-1 and TRBJ2-7; TCRdb designates TRBD1, a call that cannot be tested without DNA. The CDR3 length is 13 residues. CDR1 is DFQATT, CDR2 SNEGSKA, per germline (reference sequence). The CDR3 loop reads CSARKNTGYEQYF.

By frequency, this clonotype registers medium-sized. The CDR3 protein is CSARRRGGQGYTEAFF. The rearrangement links TRBV20-1 to TRBJ1-1; the D gene TCRdb calls, TRBD1, cannot be checked with no DNA. CDR3 length equals 16 residues. Germline V gene data show CDR1 as DFQATT and CDR2 as SNEGSKA (reference sequence).

The V gene is TRBV6-5, the J gene TRBJ2-1. Germline V gene lookup returns CDR1 MNHEY and CDR2 SVGAGI. CDR3 length: 14 amino acids. The CDR3 loop reads CASSSLSVYNEQFF.

This clonotype ranks as medium-sized in terms of frequency. This chain uses TRBV20-1 with TRBJ1-5. This CDR3 is built from 14 residues. The germline V gene encodes CDR1 DFQATT and CDR2 SNEGSKA (reference sequence). The CDR3 here is CSARGSEGNQPQHF.

This clonotype counts as medium-sized by frequency. V gene TRBV5-6 combines with J gene TRBJ2-7; TCRdb returns TRBD1, unconfirmable since there is no DNA. CDR1 and CDR2 from the germline V gene are SGHDT and YYEEEE. The CDR3 has 14 amino acids. CDR3 amino acids: CASSFWGGSYEQYF.

The rearrangement joins TRBV19 to TRBJ2-3; TCRdb returns TRBD2, unconfirmable since there is no DNA. The CDR3 extends over 15 amino acids. Germline V gives CDR1 LNHDA, CDR2 SQIVND (reference sequence). The CDR3: CASSPSGLLTDTQYF.

This clonotype is called medium-sized based on its frequency. The genes are TRBV18 and TRBJ1-6; with no DNA, the TCRdb D assignment of TRBD1 cannot be verified. Germline V lookup: CDR1 KGHSH, CDR2 LQKENI. The CDR3 has 14 amino acids. The CDR3 spells CASSPSGLNSPLHF.

V gene TRBV20-1 combines with J gene TRBJ2-7. CDR3 length equals 16 residues. Germline values: CDR1 DFQATT, CDR2 SNEGSKA (reference sequence). The CDR3 is CSARDLSFQANYEQYF.